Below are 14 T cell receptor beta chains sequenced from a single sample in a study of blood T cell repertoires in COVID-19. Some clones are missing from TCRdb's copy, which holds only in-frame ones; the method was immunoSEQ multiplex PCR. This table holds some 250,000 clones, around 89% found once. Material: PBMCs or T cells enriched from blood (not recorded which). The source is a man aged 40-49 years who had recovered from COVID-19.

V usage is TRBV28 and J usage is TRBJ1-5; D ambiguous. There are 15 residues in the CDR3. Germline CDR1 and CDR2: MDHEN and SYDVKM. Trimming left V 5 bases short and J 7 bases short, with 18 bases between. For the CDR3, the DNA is TGTGCCAGCAGTCCCCCGGCCTCATGGCGGCAGCCCCAGCATTTT. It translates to CASSPPASWRQPQHF. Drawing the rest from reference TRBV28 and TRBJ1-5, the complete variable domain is DVKVTQSSRYLVKRTGEKVFLECVQDMDHENMFWYRQDPGLGLRLIYFSYDVKMKEKGDIPEGYSVSREKKERFSLILESASTNQTSMYLCASSPPASWRQPQHFGDGTRLSIL.

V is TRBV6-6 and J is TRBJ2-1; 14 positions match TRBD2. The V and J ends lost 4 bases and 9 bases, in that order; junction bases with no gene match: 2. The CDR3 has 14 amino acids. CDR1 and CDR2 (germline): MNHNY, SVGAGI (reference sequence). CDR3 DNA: TGTGCCAGCAGTTTCGGACTAGCGGGGGGTGAGCAGTTCTTC. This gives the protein CASSFGLAGGEQFF.

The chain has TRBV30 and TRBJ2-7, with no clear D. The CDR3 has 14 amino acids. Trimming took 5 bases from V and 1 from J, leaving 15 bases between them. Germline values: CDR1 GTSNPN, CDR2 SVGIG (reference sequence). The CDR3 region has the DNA TGTGCCTGGGGGAACAGACCATCATCCTACGAGCAGTACTTC. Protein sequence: CAWGNRPSSYEQYF.

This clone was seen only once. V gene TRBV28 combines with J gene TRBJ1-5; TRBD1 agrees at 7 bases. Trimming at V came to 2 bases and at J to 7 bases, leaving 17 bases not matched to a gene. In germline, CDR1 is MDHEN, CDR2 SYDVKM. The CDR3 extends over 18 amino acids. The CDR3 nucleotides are TGTGCCAGCAGTTTAGCGGGAAATAGGGGGCAGGTAGGCCAGCCCCAGCATTTT. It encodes CASSLAGNRGQVGQPQHF.

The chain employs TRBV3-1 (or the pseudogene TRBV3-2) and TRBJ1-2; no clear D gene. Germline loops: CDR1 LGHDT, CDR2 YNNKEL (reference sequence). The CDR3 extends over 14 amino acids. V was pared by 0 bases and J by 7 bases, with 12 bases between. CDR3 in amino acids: CASSQDSWAPGYTF. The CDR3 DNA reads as TGTGCCAGCAGCCAAGATTCATGGGCTCCTGGCTACACCTTC.

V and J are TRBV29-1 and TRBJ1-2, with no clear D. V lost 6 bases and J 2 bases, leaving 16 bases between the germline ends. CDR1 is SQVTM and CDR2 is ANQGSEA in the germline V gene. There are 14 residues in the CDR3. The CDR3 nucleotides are TGCAGCGTGGCACTTGTGGGCAAAAACTATGGCTACACCTTC. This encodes CSVALVGKNYGYTF.

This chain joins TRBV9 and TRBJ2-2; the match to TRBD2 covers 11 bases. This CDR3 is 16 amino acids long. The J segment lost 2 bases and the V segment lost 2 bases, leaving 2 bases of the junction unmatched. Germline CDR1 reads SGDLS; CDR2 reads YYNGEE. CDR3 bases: TGTGCCAGCAGCGTTGGGACTAGCGGTAACACCGGGGAGCTGTTTTTT. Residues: CASSVGTSGNTGELFF. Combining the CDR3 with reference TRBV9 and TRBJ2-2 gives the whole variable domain DSGVTQTPKHLITATGQRVTLRCSPRSGDLSVYWYQQSLDQGLQFLIQYYNGEERAKGNILERFSAQQFPDLHSELNLSSLELGDSALYFCASSVGTSGNTGELFFGEGSRLTVL.

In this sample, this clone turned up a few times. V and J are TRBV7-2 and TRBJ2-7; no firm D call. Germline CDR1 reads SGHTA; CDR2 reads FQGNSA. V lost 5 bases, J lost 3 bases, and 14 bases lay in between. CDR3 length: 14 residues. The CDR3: CASSLFSSSYEQYF. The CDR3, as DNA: TGTGCCAGCAGCCTATTTTCCTCAAGCTACGAGCAGTACTTC.

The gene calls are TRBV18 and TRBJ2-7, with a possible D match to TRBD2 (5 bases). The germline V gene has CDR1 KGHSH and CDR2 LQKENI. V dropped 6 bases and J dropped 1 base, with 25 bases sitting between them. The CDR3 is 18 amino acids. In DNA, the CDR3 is TGTGCCAGCTCGCCAAACACTGAGGACTTATCCATGTCCTACGAGCAGTACTTC. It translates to CASSPNTEDLSMSYEQYF.

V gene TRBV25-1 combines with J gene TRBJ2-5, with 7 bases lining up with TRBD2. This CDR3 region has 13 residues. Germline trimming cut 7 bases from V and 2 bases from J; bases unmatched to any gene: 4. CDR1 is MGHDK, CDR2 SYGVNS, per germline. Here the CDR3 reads CASIDGGQETQYF. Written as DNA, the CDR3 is TGTGCCAGCATCGACGGGGGGCAAGAGACCCAGTACTTC.

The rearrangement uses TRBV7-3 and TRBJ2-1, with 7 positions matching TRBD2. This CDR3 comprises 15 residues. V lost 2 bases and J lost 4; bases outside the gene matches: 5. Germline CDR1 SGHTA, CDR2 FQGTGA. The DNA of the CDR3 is TGTGCCAGCAGCTTACGTCGCGGGAGTTACAATGAGCAGTTCTTC. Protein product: CASSLRRGSYNEQFF. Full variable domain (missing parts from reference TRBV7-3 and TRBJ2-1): GAGVSQTPSNKVTEKGKYVELRCDPISGHTALYWYRQSLGQGPEFLIYFQGTGAADDSGLPNDRFFAVRPEGSVSTLKIQRTERGDSAVYLCASSLRRGSYNEQFFGPGTRLTVL.

CDR3 sequence: CASSRGQGIGGELFF. The CDR3, as DNA: TGCGCCAGCAGTCGGGGACAGGGGATCGGCGGGGAGCTGTTTTTT. This chain connects TRBV10-1 to TRBJ2-2; 10 bases are a match to TRBD1. This CDR3 spans 15 amino acids. The trim removed 5 bases at V and 7 bases at J, leaving 7 bases unmatched. Germline assignment: CDR1 WNHNN and CDR2 SYGVQD (reference sequence).

The DNA of the CDR3 is TGTGCCAGTAGTATGGATCAGGGGGGACACGAGCAGTACTTC. Protein product: CASSMDQGGHEQYF. The chain joins TRBV19 to TRBJ2-7; tentatively, D is TRBD1 (7 bases). The germline gives CDR1 LNHDA, CDR2 SQIVND (reference sequence). Deletions cut 3 bases from V and 5 bases from J, with 14 bases between. The CDR3 has 14 amino acids.

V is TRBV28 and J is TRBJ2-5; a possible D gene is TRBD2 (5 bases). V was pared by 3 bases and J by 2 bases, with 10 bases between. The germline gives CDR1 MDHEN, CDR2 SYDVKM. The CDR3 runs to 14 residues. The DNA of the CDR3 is TGTGCCAGCAGTTTGGGTGGGAGTCAAGAGACCCAGTACTTC. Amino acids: CASSLGGSQETQYF.